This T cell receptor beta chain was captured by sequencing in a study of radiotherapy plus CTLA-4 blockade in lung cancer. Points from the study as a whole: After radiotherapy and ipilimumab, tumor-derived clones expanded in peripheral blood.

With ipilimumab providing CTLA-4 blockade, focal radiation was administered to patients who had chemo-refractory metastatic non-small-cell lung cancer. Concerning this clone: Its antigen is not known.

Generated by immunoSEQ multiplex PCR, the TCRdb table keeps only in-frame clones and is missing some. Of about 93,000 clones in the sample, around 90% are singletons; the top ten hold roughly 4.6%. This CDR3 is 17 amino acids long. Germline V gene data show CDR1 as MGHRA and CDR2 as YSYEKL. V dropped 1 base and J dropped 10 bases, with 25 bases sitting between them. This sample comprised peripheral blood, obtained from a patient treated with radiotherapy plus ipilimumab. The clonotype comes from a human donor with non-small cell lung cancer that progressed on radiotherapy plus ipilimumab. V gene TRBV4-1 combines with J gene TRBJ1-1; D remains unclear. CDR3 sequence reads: CASSQGGGNPAVLGAFF. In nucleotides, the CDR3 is TGCGCCAGCAGCCAAGGGGGAGGGAACCCGGCGGTTCTGGGAGCTTTCTTT.